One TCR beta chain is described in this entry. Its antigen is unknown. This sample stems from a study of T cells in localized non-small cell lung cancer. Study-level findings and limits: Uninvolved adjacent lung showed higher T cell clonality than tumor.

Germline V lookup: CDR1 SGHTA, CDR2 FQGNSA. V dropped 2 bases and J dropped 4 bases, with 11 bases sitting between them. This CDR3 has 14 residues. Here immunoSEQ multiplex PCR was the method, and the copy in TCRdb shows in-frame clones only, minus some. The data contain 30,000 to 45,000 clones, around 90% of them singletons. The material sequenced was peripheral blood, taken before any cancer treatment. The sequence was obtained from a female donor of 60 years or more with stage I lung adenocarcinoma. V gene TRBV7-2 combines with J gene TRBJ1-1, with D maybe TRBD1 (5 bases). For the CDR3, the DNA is TGTGCCAGCAGCTTATCACCAGGGAGCACTGAAGCTTTCTTT. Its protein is CASSLSPGSTEAFF.